These 16 T cell receptor beta chains originate from one sample sequenced in a study of regulatory T cells in long-lasting Graves disease. Stated time point: persistent/refractory GD, antithyroid drugs over 5 years with positive TRAb. PBMC-extracted RNA yielded the TCR library. Construction of the TCR beta libraries employed iRepertoire HTBI primers in conjunction with Arm-PCR of CDR3 regions. From the multiplex PCR reads, TCRdb called clonotypes with MiXCR, one entry per CDR3 protein. The sample has 500,000 to 800,000 distinct CDR3 sequences; about 32% are singletons. Sample: peripheral blood mononuclear cells (PBMCs), taken when the disease was refractory, from a patient treated with antithyroid drugs. Receptor source: a female donor with Graves disease.

This clonotype was counted at least ten times. J is TRBJ2-2 and V is TRBV11-3; D is undetermined. The V end was cut by 3 bases, the J end by 4 bases, with 9 bases between. This CDR3 spans 14 amino acids. CDR1 and CDR2 from the germline V gene are SGHNT and YENEEA. CDR3 loop: CASSFGRSTGELFF. The CDR3 nucleotides are TGTGCCAGCAGCTTTGGCAGGAGCACCGGGGAGCTGTTTTTT.

The rearrangement links TRBV11-2 to TRBJ2-6, with D perhaps being TRBD1 or TRBD2 (6 bases each). Trimming cost V 5 bases and J 2 bases, with 10 bases left between them. Germline V gene data show CDR1 as SGHAT and CDR2 as FQNNGV. This CDR3 region has 15 residues. In DNA, the CDR3 is TGTGCCAGCAGCCCGGGGGCGGCTGGGGCCAACGTCCTGACTTTC. Translating it yields CASSPGAAGANVLTF. Full variable domain (missing parts from reference TRBV11-2 and TRBJ2-6): EAGVAQSPRYKIIEKRQSVAFWCNPISGHATLYWYQQILGQGPKLLIQFQNNGVVDDSQLPKDRFSAERLKGVDSTLKIQPAKLEDSAVYLCASSPGAAGANVLTFGAGSRLTVL.

In its sample, this clonotype was seen a few times. This chain uses TRBV6-1 with TRBJ1-1; 7 bases match TRBD1. Germline lookup yields CDR1 MNHNS and CDR2 SASEGT. This CDR3 spans 14 amino acids. V shed 6 bases, J shed 2 bases, and the junction held 6 bases outside the gene matches. The CDR3 here is CASRADRFNTEAFF. The DNA for the CDR3 is TGTGCCAGCAGAGCGGACAGGTTTAACACTGAAGCTTTCTTT.

This chain uses TRBV19 with TRBJ1-2, with D perhaps matching TRBD1 (6 bases). V dropped 7 bases and J dropped 8 bases, with 17 bases sitting between them. This CDR3 spans 13 amino acids. CDR1 and CDR2 (germline): LNHDA, SQIVND (reference sequence). Here the CDR3 reads CASNTQLGGGYTF. CDR3 nucleotides: TGTGCCAGTAATACACAACTTGGGGGCGGCTACACCTTC.

This CDR3 reads CSVEDSGLAGQETQYF. CDR3 in DNA: TGCAGCGTTGAAGATTCTGGTCTAGCGGGGCAAGAGACCCAGTACTTC. V usage is TRBV29-1 and J usage is TRBJ2-5, with 9 bases fitting TRBD2. Germline V gives CDR1 SQVTM, CDR2 ANQGSEA. CDR3 length equals 16 residues. J gave up 2 bases and V 0 bases, and 7 bases lay outside the gene matches. The entire variable domain, with the rest obtained from reference TRBV29-1 and TRBJ2-5, is as follows: SAVISQKPSRDICQRGTSLTIQCQVDSQVTMMFWYRQQPGQSLTLIATANQGSEATYESGFVIDKFPISRPNLTFSTLTVSNMSPEDSSIYLCSVEDSGLAGQETQYFGPGTRLLVL.

As for this clonotype: This clone may be a read error of a much larger clone one base away. The rearrangement links TRBV12-3 or TRBV12-4 to TRBJ1-2, with 7 bases fitting TRBD1. The V gene end was trimmed by 5 bases and the J gene end by 4 bases; junction bases not matched to a gene: 4. The CDR3 is 13 residues long. CDR3 in amino acids: CASSVRGVYGYTF. CDR3 DNA: TGTGCCAGCAGTGTCAGGGGGGTCTATGGCTACACCTTC.

The J gene is TRBJ2-2, the V gene TRBV19, with TRBD1 matching over 11 bases. This CDR3 is built from 16 residues. V gave up 3 bases and J gave up 7 bases; unmatched junction bases: 7. Germline-derived CDR1 and CDR2 are LNHDA and SQIVND (reference sequence). CDR3 in amino acids: CASSIPGQGAIGELFF. The CDR3 nucleotides read TGTGCCAGTAGTATCCCAGGACAGGGGGCTATCGGGGAGCTGTTTTTT.

The chain is built from TRBV15 and TRBJ1-1; 10 bases are a match to TRBD1. V dropped 3 bases and J dropped 4; count of bases not matched to a gene: 5. CDR1 LNHNV and CDR2 YYDKDF come from the germline V gene (reference sequence). The CDR3 covers 15 residues. CDR3 protein: CATSSLGQGGTEAFF. Here the CDR3 DNA reads TGTGCCACCAGCAGCCTAGGACAGGGGGGCACTGAAGCTTTCTTT. Complete variable domain (other parts from reference TRBV15 and TRBJ1-1): DAMVIQNPRYQVTQFGKPVTLSCSQTLNHNVMYWYQQKSSQAPKLLFHYYDKDFNNEADTPDNFQSRRPNTSFCFLDIRSPGLGDTAMYLCATSSLGQGGTEAFFGQGTRLTVV.

There are a few counts of this clonotype. This chain links TRBV30 with TRBJ2-7; 7 bases are a match to TRBD2. CDR3 length equals 15 residues. Germline trimming cut 2 bases from V and 5 bases from J; bases unmatched to any gene: 12. Germline CDR1 GTSNPN, CDR2 SVGIG (reference sequence). Here the CDR3 DNA reads TGTGCCTGGAGTACCGTTGGCGGGAGAAGTCACGAGCAGTACTTC. Amino acid sequence: CAWSTVGGRSHEQYF.

This rearrangement joins TRBV28 to TRBJ1-6, with D hard to call. This CDR3 spans 18 amino acids. Trimming stripped 3 bases from V and 0 bases from J, with 15 bases between. CDR1 MDHEN and CDR2 SYDVKM come from the germline V gene. The CDR3 loop reads CASSFSRGESSYNSPLHF. The CDR3 nucleotides read TGTGCCAGCAGTTTCTCCCGCGGGGAGAGCTCCTATAATTCACCCCTCCACTTT.

In this sample, this clonotype turned up a few times. J is TRBJ2-5 and V is TRBV11-1, with D perhaps assigned TRBD1 or TRBD2 (5 bases each). The germline V gene encodes CDR1 SGHAT and CDR2 FQDESV (reference sequence). There are 12 residues in the CDR3. Deletions cut 8 bases from V and 5 bases from J, with 12 bases between. The CDR3 nucleotides read TGTGCCAGCGGGACCCGGGGTGAGACCCAGTACTTC. Its translation is CASGTRGETQYF.

This clonotype was counted at least ten times. The genes are TRBV6-1 and TRBJ1-1; the match to TRBD1 covers 7 bases. V lost 2 bases and J lost 5; bases outside the gene matches: 8. Germline CDR1 reads MNHNS; CDR2 reads SASEGT. The CDR3 spans 15 residues. The CDR3 sequence is CASSESRQGRTEAFF. The CDR3 DNA reads as TGTGCCAGCAGTGAATCCCGACAGGGTAGGACTGAAGCTTTCTTT.

V gene TRBV19 combines with J gene TRBJ1-5; 7 nucleotides agree with TRBD1. Per the germline V gene, CDR1 is LNHDA and CDR2 is SQIVND (reference sequence). J was trimmed by 0 bases and V by 3 bases; bases with no gene match: 11. The length of the CDR3 is 18 residues. CDR3 in amino acids: CASSIRGDSQYSNQPQHF. In DNA form, the CDR3 reads TGTGCCAGTAGTATTCGGGGGGACAGCCAATATAGCAATCAGCCCCAGCATTTT.

The V call is TRBV20-1, the J call TRBJ1-1; 8 bases map to TRBD1. The J segment lost 4 bases and the V segment lost 0 bases, leaving 7 bases of the junction unmatched. Per germline, CDR1 DFQATT and CDR2 SNEGSKA (reference sequence). CDR3 length: 15 residues. The CDR3: CSARDPAGGFTEAFF. The DNA for the CDR3 is TGCAGTGCTAGAGATCCCGCAGGGGGCTTCACTGAAGCTTTCTTT.

V is TRBV3-1 and J is TRBJ2-3, with D uncertain. The ends were cut back, 1 base at V and 0 bases at J, with 8 bases in the middle. Germline-derived CDR1 and CDR2 are LGHDT and YNNKEL (reference sequence). This CDR3 has 15 residues. The CDR3: CASSQVGVSTDTQYF. CDR3 nucleotide sequence: TGTGCCAGCAGCCAAGTTGGCGTTAGCACAGATACGCAGTATTTT.

V usage is TRBV5-1 and J usage is TRBJ1-2, with a possible D match to TRBD1 (5 bases). The CDR3 is 16 residues long. The V and J ends lost 4 bases and 2 bases respectively, with 18 bases between them. Germline CDR1 SGHRS, CDR2 YFSETQ. The DNA of the CDR3 is TGCGCCAGCAGCCTGAAAGTCCGGGGGTTCAACTATGGCTACACCTTC. As protein: CASSLKVRGFNYGYTF.